This T cell receptor beta chain emerged from a study of Ad26.COV2.S vaccination and SARS-CoV-2 variants. General study results and limits: The study found similar non-spike TCR breadth in vaccine and placebo recipients.

Points on this clone: The antigen is unknown.

The length of the CDR3 is 12 residues. Trimming took off 3 bases at V and 8 bases at J, with 9 bases between the two ends. Germline CDR1 is LNHDA and CDR2 is SQIVND (reference sequence). Regarding treatment: over 15 received Ad26.COV2.S at low or high dose, single or two shots; about 5 received placebo; per-sample allocation not given. Repertoires come from day 63 after the first vaccine or placebo injection. The table came from immunoSEQ multiplex PCR; TCRdb's copy has only in-frame clones and leaves some out. The sample has 400,000 to 450,000 clones, around 92% seen once. The receptor was isolated from a person between 18 and 65 years old who received the Ad26.COV2.S COVID-19 vaccine or a placebo. This sequence joins TRBV19 and TRBJ2-3; D is possibly TRBD2 (6 bases). This material consisted of peripheral blood, taken in a trial of Ad26.COV2.S vaccine versus placebo. The CDR3 nucleotides are TGTGCCAGTAGTATGGCGGGGTTTACGCAGTATTTT. This gives the protein CASSMAGFTQYF.